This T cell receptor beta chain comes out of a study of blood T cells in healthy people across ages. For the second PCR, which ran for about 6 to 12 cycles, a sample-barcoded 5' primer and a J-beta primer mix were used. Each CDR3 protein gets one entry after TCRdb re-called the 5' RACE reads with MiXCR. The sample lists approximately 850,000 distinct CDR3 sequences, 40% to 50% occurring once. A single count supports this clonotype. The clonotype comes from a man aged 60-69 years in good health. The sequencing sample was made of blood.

The CDR3 DNA reads as TGTGCCTGGATAGGAGCTGGGGCCAACGTCCTGACTTTC. This codes for CAWIGAGANVLTF. This sequence joins TRBV30 and TRBJ2-6; D gene uncertain. The CDR3 sequence is 13 residues long. CDR1 is GTSNPN and CDR2 is SVGIG in the germline V gene (reference sequence). Trimming left V 4 bases short and J 2 bases short, with 6 bases between.